These T cell receptor beta chains were read from a single sample in a study of T cell repertoires in cytomegalovirus infection. TCRdb passed the reads through MiXCR, listing each CDR3 protein once. The table has about 360,000 distinct CDR3 sequences, approximately 35% seen once; the top ten hold 13%. No cognate antigen is known for these TCRs. The sequenced sample was cultured PBMCs, obtained from culture after CMV antigen stimulation. The receptors originated from a human donor in good health (CMV status not recorded). Some clones in this sample may be carry-over from other donors' samples. Both conserved end residues are part of each CDR3. D genes are given only for firm matches. Some rows mark clone size as missing; the rest say once, few, many or name a class of expanded clone.

-,TRBV5-6,TRBJ1-5,few,TGTGCCAGCAGCCCACGCAGCCGGGAGCCCCAGCATTTT,CASSPRSREPQHF
-,TRBV15,TRBJ2-5,-,TGTGCCACCAGCTTCGGACCAGGACGGACCTGGGGCAAAGAGACCCAGTACTTC,CATSFGPGRTWGKETQYF
-,TRBV15,TRBJ2-3,-,TGTGCCACCAGCAGCCTGACCCAGGACGGAGATACGCAGTATTTT,CATSSLTQDGDTQYF
-,TRBV7-2,TRBJ2-3,few,TGTGCCAGCAGCCACCGGGACCGCCAGTATTTT,CASSHRDRQYF
-,TRBV6-5,TRBJ2-1,-,TGTGCCAGCAGTTACTTTTCTCTAGCGGAGCAGTTCTTC,CASSYFSLAEQFF
-,TRBV6-6,TRBJ2-5,few,TGTGCCAGCAGTTACCCCTCTAGGATGGAGACCCAGTACTTC,CASSYPSRMETQYF
-,TRBV20-1,TRBJ2-1,-,TGCAGTGCTGAATCCATAGTGGGGTCCTACAATGAGCAGTTCTTC,CSAESIVGSYNEQFF
TRBD1,TRBV15,TRBJ1-5,-,TGTGCCACCAGCAGAGACCTCACAGGGGGTGGCAATCAGCCCCAGCATTTT,CATSRDLTGGGNQPQHF
-,TRBV4-2,TRBJ1-4,few,TGTGCCAGCAGCCAAGTTTTCCAGCCTAATGAAAAACTGTTTTTT,CASSQVFQPNEKLFF
TRBD1,TRBV29-1,TRBJ1-4,-,TGCAGCGCCTCAGGGGGCATAGAAAAACTGTTTTTT,CSASGGIEKLFF
TRBD2,TRBV4-1,TRBJ2-3,few,TGCGCCAGCAGCCAAGGTAGCGGGAGTGGCACAGATACGCAGTATTTT,CASSQGSGSGTDTQYF
-,TRBV6-6,TRBJ1-4,-,TGTGCCAGCAGTGATTTTACGGGGGGCAAGGAAAAACTGTTTTTT,CASSDFTGGKEKLFF
-,TRBV3-1,TRBJ2-5,many,TGTGCCAGCAGCCAAGAGACCCAGTACTTC,CASSQETQYF
-,TRBV19,TRBJ2-5,-,TGTGCCAGTAGTATTCAATTTGGACAGCTAGAGACCCAGTACTTC,CASSIQFGQLETQYF
-,TRBV7-2,TRBJ2-7,many,TGTGCCAGCAGCCCCCTCTACGAGCAGTACTTC,CASSPLYEQYF
TRBD2,TRBV7-2,TRBJ2-1,many,TGTGCCAGCAGCACCCGGACTAGCGGGGCCTCCTACAATGAGCAGTTCTTC,CASSTRTSGASYNEQFF
-,TRBV6-5,TRBJ1-3,-,TGTGCCAGCCCCTCTTTAGGGGTCACGACTGGAAACACCATATATTTT,CASPSLGVTTGNTIYF
-,TRBV7-2,TRBJ1-3,-,TGTGCCAGCAGCGGAATCACATCTGGAAACACCATATATTTT,CASSGITSGNTIYF
TRBD1,TRBV6-2/TRBV6-3,TRBJ2-4,-,TGTGCCAGCAGTTACGACAGGGGGATGAAAAACATTCAGTACTTC,CASSYDRGMKNIQYF
-,TRBV23-1,TRBJ1-1,-,TGCGCCAGCAGTCAATTTACCGGGGCGCAGGGTGTAGCTGAAGCTTTCTTT,CASSQFTGAQGVAEAFF
-,TRBV20-1,TRBJ2-3,-,TGCAGTGCTAGCTCCCAATTTTGGCGGGATACGCAGTATTTT,CSASSQFWRDTQYF
-,TRBV12-3/TRBV12-4,TRBJ1-4,-,TGTGCCAGCAGCACTCGGGGAGGAAGTGGGGGGCTTCGATTTTTT,CASSTRGGSGGLRFF
-,TRBV28,TRBJ2-7,few,TGTGCCAGCAGTTTTCGGGCCGGGGACAACGAGCAGTACTTC,CASSFRAGDNEQYF
TRBD2,TRBV2,TRBJ2-7,few,TGTGCCAGCAGTGTCTCGCGGGAGGGCCCTTACGAGCAGTACTTC,CASSVSREGPYEQYF
-,TRBV12-3/TRBV12-4,TRBJ1-2,-,TGTGCCAGCAGTTCATACTATGGCTACACCTTC,CASSSYYGYTF
TRBD2,TRBV20-1,TRBJ2-3,-,TGCAGTGCTAGACGAGCGGGATCTAGCACAGATACGCAGTATTTT,CSARRAGSSTDTQYF
-,TRBV7-6,TRBJ1-3,-,TGTGCCAGCAGCTTAGGGGTGGGAGCCGGAAACACCATATATTTT,CASSLGVGAGNTIYF
-,TRBV10-3,TRBJ1-1,few,TGTGCCATCAAAGGTAATATTGGGTACACTGAAGCTTTCTTT,CAIKGNIGYTEAFF
-,TRBV5-4,TRBJ2-5,few,TGTGCCAGCAGCTGGCCGGACATCGGAGAGACCCAGTACTTC,CASSWPDIGETQYF
-,TRBV7-2,TRBJ2-1,-,TGTGCCAGCAATGGGGGCTGGGGCAATGAGCAGTTCTTC,CASNGGWGNEQFF
TRBD1,TRBV11-2,TRBJ2-3,few,TGTGCCAGCAGCTTAGGGGCAGGGGGAAGAGATACGCAGTATTTT,CASSLGAGGRDTQYF
-,TRBV19,TRBJ2-3,-,TGTGCCAGCCATTTCTCGGGGAAGTCAAGGGATACGCAGTATTTT,CASHFSGKSRDTQYF
-,TRBV29-1,TRBJ2-5,-,TGCAGCGTTGAGGAGTCCGGGGAGACCCAGTACTTC,CSVEESGETQYF
-,TRBV6-2/TRBV6-3,TRBJ1-1,-,TGTGCCAGCAGTTACGGAAATGCGGGACCTGAAGCTTTCTTT,CASSYGNAGPEAFF
-,TRBV12-3/TRBV12-4,TRBJ1-1,few,TGTGCCAGCAGTTTGGCCAGGAAGAACACTGAAGCTTTCTTT,CASSLARKNTEAFF
-,TRBV7-8,TRBJ1-1,few,TGTGCCAGCAGCTATGACAACCAGAACACTGAAGCTTTCTTT,CASSYDNQNTEAFF
-,TRBV19,TRBJ1-1,-,TGTGCCAGTAGTATCCGAGGGCAGGGCACTGAAGCTTTCTTT,CASSIRGQGTEAFF
-,TRBV18,TRBJ2-5,-,TGTGCCAGCTCACCACGGGAGACGAACCAAGAGACCCAGTACTTC,CASSPRETNQETQYF
TRBD2,TRBV6-2/TRBV6-3,TRBJ2-1,-,TGTGCCAGCGAGCGGGAGGAAAGCAATGAGCAGTTCTTC,CASEREESNEQFF
-,TRBV6-1,TRBJ2-3,-,TGTGCCAGCAGACGGGGGGCTACAGATACGCAGTATTTT,CASRRGATDTQYF
TRBD2,TRBV6-5,TRBJ2-5,few,TGTGCCAGCAGTCGGGGGATTAGCGGGATGTTAGAGACCCAGTACTTC,CASSRGISGMLETQYF
TRBD1,TRBV7-9,TRBJ1-1,-,TGTGCCAGCAGCTTAAGTTTTTCGACAGGGAAGACTGAAGCTTTCTTT,CASSLSFSTGKTEAFF
-,TRBV7-2,TRBJ1-5,few,TGTGCCAGCAGCTTTGGGGGAGATCAGCCCCAGCATTTT,CASSFGGDQPQHF
TRBD2,TRBV27,TRBJ2-7,-,TGTGCCAGCAGTTTATCGAGGACTAGCGGGGTCTACGAGCAGTACTTC,CASSLSRTSGVYEQYF
-,TRBV6-2/TRBV6-3,TRBJ2-1,many,TGTGCCAGCAGTTTTATAGGGGAGCAGTTCTTC,CASSFIGEQFF
TRBD1,TRBV19,TRBJ2-1,-,TGTGCCAGCCAAGGACAGGGGCTGGGTAATGAGCAGTTCTTC,CASQGQGLGNEQFF
-,TRBV2,TRBJ1-5,few,TGTGCCAGCAGTGATCAGAGAACGGGCAATCAGCCCCAGCATTTT,CASSDQRTGNQPQHF
TRBD1,TRBV28,TRBJ1-2,many,TGTGCCAGCAGCACGATACAGGGGGCGGGTTCAGGCTACACCTTC,CASSTIQGAGSGYTF
-,TRBV18,TRBJ1-5,-,TGTGCCAGCTCACCTGCCCTGGGGCGGCCCCAGCATTTT,CASSPALGRPQHF